Detailed here is one T cell receptor (beta chain). The record originates from a study of control samples from healthy donors and cancer patients. Generated by immunoSEQ multiplex PCR, the TCRdb table keeps only in-frame clones and is missing some. Counted here are some 140,000 clones, approximately 90% occurring once; the ten biggest clones make up 8.7%. The CDR3 covers 11 residues. Germline assignment: CDR1 DFQATT and CDR2 SNEGSKA (reference sequence). Deletions cut 4 bases from V and 7 bases from J, with 8 bases between. The sample consisted of blood. The receptor was derived from a woman between 25 and 40 years old in good health. This chain links TRBV20-1 with TRBJ2-1; D remains ambiguous. The CDR3 sequence: CSAILGNEQFF. CDR3 sequence (DNA): TGCAGTGCTATTCTTGGGAATGAGCAGTTCTTC.